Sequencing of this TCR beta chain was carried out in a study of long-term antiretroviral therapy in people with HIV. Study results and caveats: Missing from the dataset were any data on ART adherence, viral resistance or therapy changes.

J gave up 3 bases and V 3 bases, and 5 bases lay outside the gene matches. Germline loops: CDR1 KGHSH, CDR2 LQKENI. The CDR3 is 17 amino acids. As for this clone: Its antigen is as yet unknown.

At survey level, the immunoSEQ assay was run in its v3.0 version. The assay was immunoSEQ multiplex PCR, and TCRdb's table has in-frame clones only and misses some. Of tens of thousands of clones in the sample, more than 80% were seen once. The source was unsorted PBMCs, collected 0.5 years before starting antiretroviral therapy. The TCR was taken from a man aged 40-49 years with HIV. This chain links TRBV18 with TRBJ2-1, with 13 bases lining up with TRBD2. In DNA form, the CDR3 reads TGTGCCAGCTCACCCGGGACTAGCGGGGCCTACTACAATGAGCAGTTCTTC. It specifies CASSPGTSGAYYNEQFF.